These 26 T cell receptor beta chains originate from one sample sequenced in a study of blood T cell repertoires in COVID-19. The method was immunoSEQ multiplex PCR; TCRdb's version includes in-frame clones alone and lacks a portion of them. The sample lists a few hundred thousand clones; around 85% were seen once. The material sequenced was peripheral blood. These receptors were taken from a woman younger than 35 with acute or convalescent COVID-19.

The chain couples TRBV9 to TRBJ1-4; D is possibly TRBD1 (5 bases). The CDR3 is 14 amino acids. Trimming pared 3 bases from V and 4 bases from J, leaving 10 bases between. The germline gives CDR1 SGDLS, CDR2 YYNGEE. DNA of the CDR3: TGTGCCAGCAGCGCGACAGTCAATAATGAAAAACTGTTTTTT. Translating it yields CASSATVNNEKLFF. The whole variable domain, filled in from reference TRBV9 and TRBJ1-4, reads DSGVTQTPKHLITATGQRVTLRCSPRSGDLSVYWYQQSLDQGLQFLIQYYNGEERAKGNILERFSAQQFPDLHSELNLSSLELGDSALYFCASSATVNNEKLFFGSGTQLSVL.

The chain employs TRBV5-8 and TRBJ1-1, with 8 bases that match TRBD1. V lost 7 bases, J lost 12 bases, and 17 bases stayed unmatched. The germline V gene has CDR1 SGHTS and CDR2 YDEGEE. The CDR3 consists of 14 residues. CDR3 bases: TGTGCCAGCGACAGGGACCCTCCGAGGGACAGGTCTTTCTTT. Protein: CASDRDPPRDRSFF.

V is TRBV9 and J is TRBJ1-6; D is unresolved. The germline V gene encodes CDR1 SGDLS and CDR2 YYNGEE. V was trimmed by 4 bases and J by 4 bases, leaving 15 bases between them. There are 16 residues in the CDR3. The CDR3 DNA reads TGTGCCAGCAGCCTCGAACCCCGCGGATATAATTCACCCCTCCACTTT. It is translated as CASSLEPRGYNSPLHF. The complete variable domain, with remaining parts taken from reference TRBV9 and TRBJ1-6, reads DSGVTQTPKHLITATGQRVTLRCSPRSGDLSVYWYQQSLDQGLQFLIQYYNGEERAKGNILERFSAQQFPDLHSELNLSSLELGDSALYFCASSLEPRGYNSPLHFGNGTRLTVT.

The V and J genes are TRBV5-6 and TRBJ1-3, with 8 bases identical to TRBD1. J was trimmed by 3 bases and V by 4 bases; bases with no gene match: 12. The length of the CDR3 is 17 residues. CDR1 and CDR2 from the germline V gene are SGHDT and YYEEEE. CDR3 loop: CASSPTGAGGRGNTIYF. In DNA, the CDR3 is TGTGCCAGCAGCCCAACAGGGGCAGGGGGCCGTGGAAACACCATATATTTT.

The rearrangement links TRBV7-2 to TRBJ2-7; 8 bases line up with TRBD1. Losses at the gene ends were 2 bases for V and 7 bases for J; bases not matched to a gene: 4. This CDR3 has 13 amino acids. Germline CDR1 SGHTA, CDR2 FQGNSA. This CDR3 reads CASSLQGAREQYF. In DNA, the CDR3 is TGTGCCAGCAGCTTACAGGGGGCGAGAGAGCAGTACTTC.

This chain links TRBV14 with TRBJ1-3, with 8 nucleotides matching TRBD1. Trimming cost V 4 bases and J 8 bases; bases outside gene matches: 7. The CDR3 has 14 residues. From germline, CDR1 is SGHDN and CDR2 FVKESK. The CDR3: CASSPPDRVYTIYF. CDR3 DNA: TGTGCCAGCAGCCCGCCGGACAGGGTTTACACCATATATTTT. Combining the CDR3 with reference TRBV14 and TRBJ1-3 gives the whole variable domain EAGVTQFPSHSVIEKGQTVTLRCDPISGHDNLYWYRRVMGKEIKFLLHFVKESKQDESGMPNNRFLAERTGGTYSTLKVQPAELEDSGVYFCASSPPDRVYTIYFGEGSWLTVV.

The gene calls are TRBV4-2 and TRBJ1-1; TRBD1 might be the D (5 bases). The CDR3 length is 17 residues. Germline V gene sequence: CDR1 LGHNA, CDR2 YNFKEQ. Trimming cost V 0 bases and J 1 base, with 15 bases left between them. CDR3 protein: CASSQDLGAERNTEAFF. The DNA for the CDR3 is TGTGCCAGCAGCCAAGATCTTGGGGCAGAAAGGAACACTGAAGCTTTCTTT.

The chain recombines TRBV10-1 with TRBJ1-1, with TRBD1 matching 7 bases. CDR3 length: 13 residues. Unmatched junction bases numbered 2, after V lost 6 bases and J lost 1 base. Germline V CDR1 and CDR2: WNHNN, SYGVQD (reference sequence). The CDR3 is CASRRDRNTEAFF. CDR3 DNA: TGCGCCAGCAGGAGGGACAGGAACACTGAAGCTTTCTTT.

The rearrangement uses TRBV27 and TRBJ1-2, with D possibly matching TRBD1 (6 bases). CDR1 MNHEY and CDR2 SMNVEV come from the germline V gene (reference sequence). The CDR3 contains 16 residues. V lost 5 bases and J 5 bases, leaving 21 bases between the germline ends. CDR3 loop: CASSQGWGGRGYGYTF. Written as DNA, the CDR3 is TGTGCCAGCAGTCAGGGGTGGGGGGGGCGCGGTTATGGCTACACCTTC.

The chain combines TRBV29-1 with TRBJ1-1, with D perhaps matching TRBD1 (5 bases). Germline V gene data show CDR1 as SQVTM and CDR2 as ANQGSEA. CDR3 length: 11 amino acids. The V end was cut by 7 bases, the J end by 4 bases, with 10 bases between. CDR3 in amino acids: CSARRGTEAFF. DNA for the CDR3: TGCAGCGCGCGGAGGGGCACTGAAGCTTTCTTT.

CDR3 residues: CASIVQGAPTDTQYF. The CDR3 bases are TGTGCCAGCATCGTCCAGGGGGCCCCCACAGATACGCAGTATTTT. The chain has TRBV28 and TRBJ2-3, with TRBD1 matching over 8 bases. From germline, CDR1 is MDHEN and CDR2 SYDVKM. The junction had 8 bases not matched to a gene; V was cut back by 7 bases and J by 2 bases. CDR3 length: 15 amino acids.

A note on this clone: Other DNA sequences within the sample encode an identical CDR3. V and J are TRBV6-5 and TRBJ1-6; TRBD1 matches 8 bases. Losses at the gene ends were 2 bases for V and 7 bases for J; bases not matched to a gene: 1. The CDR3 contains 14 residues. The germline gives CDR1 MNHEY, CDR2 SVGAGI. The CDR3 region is CASSYRQGNSPLHF. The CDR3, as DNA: TGTGCCAGCAGTTACAGACAGGGGAATTCACCCCTCCACTTT.

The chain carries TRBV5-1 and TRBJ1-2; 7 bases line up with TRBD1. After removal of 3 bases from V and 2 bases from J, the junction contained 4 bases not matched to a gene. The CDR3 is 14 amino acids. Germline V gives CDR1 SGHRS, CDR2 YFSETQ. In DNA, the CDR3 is TGCGCCAGCAGCTCAACGACAGGGAACTATGGCTACACCTTC. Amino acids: CASSSTTGNYGYTF. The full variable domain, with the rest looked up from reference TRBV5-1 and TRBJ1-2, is KAGVTQTPRYLIKTRGQQVTLSCSPISGHRSVSWYQQTPGQGLQFLFEYFSETQRNKGNFPGRFSGRQFSNSRSEMNVSTLELGDSALYLCASSSTTGNYGYTFGSGTRLTVV.

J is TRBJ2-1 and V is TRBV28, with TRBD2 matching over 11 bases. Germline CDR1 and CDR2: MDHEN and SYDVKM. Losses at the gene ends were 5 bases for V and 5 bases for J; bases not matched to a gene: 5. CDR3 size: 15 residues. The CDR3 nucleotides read TGTGCCAGCAGTGAAACGGGACTAGCGGACAATGAGCAGTTCTTC. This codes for CASSETGLADNEQFF.

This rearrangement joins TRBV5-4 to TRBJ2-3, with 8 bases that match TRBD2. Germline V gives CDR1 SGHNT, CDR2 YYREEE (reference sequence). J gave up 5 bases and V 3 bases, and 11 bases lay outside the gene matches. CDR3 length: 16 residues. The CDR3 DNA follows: TGTGCCAGCAGCTCCCCGGAGGGCGGGAGGAGAGATACGCAGTATTTT. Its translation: CASSSPEGGRRDTQYF.

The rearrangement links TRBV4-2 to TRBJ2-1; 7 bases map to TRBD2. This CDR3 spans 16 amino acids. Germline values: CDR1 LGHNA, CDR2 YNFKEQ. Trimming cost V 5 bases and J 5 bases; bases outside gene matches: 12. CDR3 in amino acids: CASSRPLRTSNNEQFF. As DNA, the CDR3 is TGTGCCAGCAGCAGACCTCTTAGGACTAGTAACAATGAGCAGTTCTTC.

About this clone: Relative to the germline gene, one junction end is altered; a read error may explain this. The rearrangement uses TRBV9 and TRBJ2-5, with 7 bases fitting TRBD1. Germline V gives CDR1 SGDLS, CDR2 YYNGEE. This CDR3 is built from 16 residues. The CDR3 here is CASSASDRVAQGTQYF. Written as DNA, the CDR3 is TGTGCCAGCAGCGCCTCCGACAGGGTGGCTCAAGGGACCCAGTACTTC. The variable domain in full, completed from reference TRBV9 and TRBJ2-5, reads DSGVTQTPKHLITATGQRVTLRCSPRSGDLSVYWYQQSLDQGLQFLIQYYNGEERAKGNILERFSAQQFPDLHSELNLSSLELGDSALYFCASSASDRVAQGTQYFGPGTRLLVL.

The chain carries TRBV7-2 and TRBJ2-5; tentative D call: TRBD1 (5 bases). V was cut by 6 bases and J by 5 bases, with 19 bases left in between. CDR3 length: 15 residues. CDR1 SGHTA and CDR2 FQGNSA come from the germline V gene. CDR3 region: CASSSLGAPPETQYF. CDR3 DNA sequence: TGTGCCAGCAGTTCACTTGGGGCCCCCCCGGAGACCCAGTACTTC.

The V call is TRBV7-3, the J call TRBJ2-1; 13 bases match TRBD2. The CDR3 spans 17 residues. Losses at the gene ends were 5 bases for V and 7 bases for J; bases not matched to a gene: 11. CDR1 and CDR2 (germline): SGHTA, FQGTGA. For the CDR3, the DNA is TGTGCCAGCAGCCGCGGATCCGGGACTAGCGGGAAAAATGAGCAGTTCTTC. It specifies CASSRGSGTSGKNEQFF.

DNA of the CDR3: TGTGCCACCAGCAGTAGTCCTAATGAAAAACTGTTTTTT. This encodes CATSSSPNEKLFF. The chain combines TRBV15 with TRBJ1-4; D ambiguous. This CDR3 comprises 13 residues. The germline V and J ends were trimmed by 3 bases and 3 bases, with 5 bases remaining between them. Germline assignment: CDR1 LNHNV and CDR2 YYDKDF (reference sequence).

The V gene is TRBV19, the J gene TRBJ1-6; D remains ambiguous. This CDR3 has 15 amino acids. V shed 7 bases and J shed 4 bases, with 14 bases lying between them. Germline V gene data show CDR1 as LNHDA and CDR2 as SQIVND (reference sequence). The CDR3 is CASTSRDDYNSPLHF. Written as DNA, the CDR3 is TGTGCCAGTACCTCCCGAGATGATTATAATTCACCCCTCCACTTT.

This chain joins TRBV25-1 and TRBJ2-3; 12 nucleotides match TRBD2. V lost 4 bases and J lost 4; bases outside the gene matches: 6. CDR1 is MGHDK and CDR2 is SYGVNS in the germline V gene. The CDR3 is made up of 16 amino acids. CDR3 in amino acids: CASSVTSGGWADTQYF. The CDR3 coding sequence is TGTGCCAGCAGTGTTACTAGCGGGGGGTGGGCAGATACGCAGTATTTT.

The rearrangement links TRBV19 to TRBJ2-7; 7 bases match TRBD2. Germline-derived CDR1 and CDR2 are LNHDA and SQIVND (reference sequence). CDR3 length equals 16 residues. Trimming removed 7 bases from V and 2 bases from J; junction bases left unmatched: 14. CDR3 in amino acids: CASTRSVEGGTYEQYF. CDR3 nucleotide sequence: TGTGCCAGTACCCGTTCCGTGGAGGGAGGGACCTACGAGCAGTACTTC.

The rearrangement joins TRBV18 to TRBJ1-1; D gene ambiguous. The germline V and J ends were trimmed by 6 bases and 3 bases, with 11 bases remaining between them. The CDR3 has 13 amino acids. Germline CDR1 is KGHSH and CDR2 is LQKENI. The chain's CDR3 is CASSRLRDTEAFF. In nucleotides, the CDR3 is TGTGCCAGCTCGCGGTTGCGAGACACTGAAGCTTTCTTT.

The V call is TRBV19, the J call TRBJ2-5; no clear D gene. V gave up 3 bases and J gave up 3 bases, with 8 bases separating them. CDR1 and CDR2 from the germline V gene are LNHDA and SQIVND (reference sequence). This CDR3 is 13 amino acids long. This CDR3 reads CASSMVLEETQYF. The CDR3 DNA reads TGTGCCAGTAGTATGGTTTTAGAAGAGACCCAGTACTTC.

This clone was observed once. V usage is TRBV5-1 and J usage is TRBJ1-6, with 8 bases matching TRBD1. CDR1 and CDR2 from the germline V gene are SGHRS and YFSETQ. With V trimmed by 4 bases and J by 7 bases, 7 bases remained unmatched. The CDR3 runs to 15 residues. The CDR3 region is CASSHKQGGNSPLHF. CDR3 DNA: TGCGCCAGCAGCCATAAACAGGGGGGGAATTCACCCCTCCACTTT.